One and the same sample provided the 30 T cell receptor beta chains below, sequenced in a study of tumor-infiltrating lymphocytes in primary liver carcinoma (dated by TCRdb to between 2016 and 2019). TRIzol reagent was used to extract blood RNA from unsorted whole blood, while the DNeasy Blood & Tissue kit provided the germline DNA. The run used an Illumina HiSeq 2500. Using a constant-region primer and ProtoScript II reverse transcriptase, TCRbeta-specific cDNA was reverse-transcribed from around 520 ng total RNA. TCRbeta libraries were built with three nested multiplex PCR rounds, a slightly modified ARM-PCR procedure. Multiplex TRBV1-TRBV30 forward primers and a Cbeta reverse primer were used in the first two PCR rounds, each of which was run for 9 to 11 cycles. TCRdb trimmed the raw reads at Q25, called clones with MiXCR and kept productive beta chains. For every CDR3 protein sequence, its rows merge into one entry that carries the most common genes and DNA. The sample table contains 320,000 or so distinct CDR3 sequences; only one count was recorded for about 62% of them. Of the sample, roughly 9% falls within the top ten clones.

The sample was peripheral blood. These receptors came from a man aged 40-49 years with primary liver carcinoma and hepatitis B virus infection.

About this clonotype: A much bigger clone sits one base away, suggesting this may be a read error. J is TRBJ2-5 and V is TRBV6-1; a weak D match, TRBD1 (6 bases). In germline, CDR1 is MNHNS, CDR2 SASEGT. CDR3 length equals 9 residues. CDR3: CASEGHKHF. The CDR3 nucleotides are TGTGCCAGCGAGGGACATAAACACTTC.

Details on this clonotype: Sequence at one end of the junction differs from germline and may be a read error. The V call is TRBV6-1, the J call TRBJ1-2; D gene uncertain. CDR1 and CDR2 (germline): MNHNS, SASEGT. This CDR3 is built from 14 residues. The CDR3 region has the DNA TGTGCCAGCAGAGTGATGGAGACGAGCTATGGCTACTCCTTC. Its translation is CASRVMETSYGYSF.

Concerning this clonotype: The CDR3 ends on some other residue instead of the conserved phenylalanine or tryptophan, so this is likely a read error. V usage is TRBV14 and J usage is TRBJ1-5; D is unresolved. Trimming pared 4 bases from V and 5 bases from J, leaving 9 bases between. There are 13 residues in the CDR3. Germline-derived CDR1 and CDR2 are SGHDN and FVKESK. The CDR3 region is CASSREWDQPQHL. The CDR3 DNA reads as TGTGCCAGCAGCCGGGAGTGGGATCAGCCCCAGCATCTT.

The CDR3: CASDSRRSGMDEQFF. The CDR3 DNA is TGTGCCAGCGACTCCCGGCGTAGCGGGATGGATGAGCAGTTCTTC. The chain combines TRBV11-3 with TRBJ2-1; 8 bases are shared with TRBD2. Per the germline V gene, CDR1 is SGHNT and CDR2 is YENEEA. Unmatched junction bases numbered 14, after V lost 8 bases and J lost 8 bases. The CDR3 extends over 15 amino acids.

This clonotype was found once. A much bigger clone sits one base away, suggesting this may be a read error. The chain is built from TRBV28 and TRBJ1-1, with D unresolved. The CDR3 is 13 residues long. V was pared by 1 base and J by 11 bases, with 14 bases between. Germline CDR1 MDHEN, CDR2 SYDVKM. CDR3: CASSLSSWGYAFF. CDR3 sequence (DNA): TGTGCCAGCAGTTTATCTTCTTGGGGATATGCTTTCTTT.

The chain links TRBV12-1 to TRBJ2-7; TRBD2, the table's D call, lacks a check against the DNA. TRBV12-1 is listed as a pseudogene. The CDR3 covers 19 residues. The DNA of the CDR3 is TGTGCCAGCAGTTTCCCCCCCAGGAAGAGAGGGCGGGAGCACTACGAGCAGTACTTC. Encoded protein: CASSFPPRKRGREHYEQYF.

The chain is built from TRBV30 and TRBJ2-2; D is perhaps TRBD1 or TRBD2 (5 bases each). Trimming took off 0 bases at V and 5 bases at J, with 7 bases between the two ends. Germline V CDR1 and CDR2: GTSNPN, SVGIG (reference sequence). The CDR3 runs to 13 residues. The CDR3 DNA reads TGTGCCTGGAGTGTATGGGGGACCGGGGAGCTGTTTTTT. Protein product: CAWSVWGTGELFF.

This clonotype has more than one count but fewer than ten. The genes are TRBV14 and TRBJ2-3; a weak D match, TRBD2 (5 bases). In germline, CDR1 is SGHDN, CDR2 FVKESK. This CDR3 comprises 15 residues. The V end was cut by 7 bases, the J end by 4 bases, with 18 bases between. The CDR3 DNA reads as TGTGCCAGCACTAACGGGGTTAACGTGGCAGATACGCAGTATTTT. This codes for CASTNGVNVADTQYF.

This clonotype appeared once. The chain links TRBV29-1 to TRBJ2-7; TRBD2 matches 10 bases. The junction had 7 bases not matched to a gene; V was cut back by 6 bases and J by 2 bases. The CDR3 sequence is 14 residues long. Germline-derived CDR1 and CDR2 are SQVTM and ANQGSEA. The CDR3 region is CSVALAGVTYEQYV. The DNA for the CDR3 is TGCAGCGTCGCCCTAGCGGGGGTTACCTACGAGCAGTACGTC.

On this clonotype: A much bigger clone sits one base away, suggesting this may be a read error. The chain employs TRBV12-3 or TRBV12-4 and TRBJ2-7, with a weak D call TRBD1 (5 bases). CDR3 length equals 14 residues. Trimming left V 1 base short and J 5 bases short, with 12 bases between. CDR3 amino acids: CASSLGGTIDEQYF. Here the CDR3 DNA reads TGTGCCAGCAGTTTAGGGGGCACGATCGACGAGCAGTACTTC.

The chain has TRBV5-4 and TRBJ2-3; 11 bases match TRBD2. The J segment lost 3 bases and the V segment lost 2 bases, leaving 2 bases of the junction unmatched. CDR1 is SGHNT, CDR2 YYREEE, per germline (reference sequence). The CDR3 loop spans 15 amino acids. Here the CDR3 DNA reads TGTGCCAGCAGCTTTAGCGGGAGGGTAACAGATACGCAGTATTTT. Its protein product is CASSFSGRVTDTQYF.

This clonotype was detected once. The chain recombines TRBV11-1 with TRBJ2-1, with TRBD2 matching over 7 bases. The germline V gene has CDR1 SGHAT and CDR2 FQDESV (reference sequence). The CDR3 runs to 16 residues. Trimming at V came to 2 bases and at J to 7 bases, leaving 11 bases not matched to a gene. As DNA, the CDR3 is TGTGCCAGCAGCTTATTTGCGGGGGAGCCTAAAAATGAGCAGTTCTTC. Translation: CASSLFAGEPKNEQFF.

This clonotype was counted a few times. The V gene is TRBV6-6, the J gene TRBJ2-6; weak D call: TRBD2 (7 bases). The CDR3 runs to 18 residues. Germline CDR1 reads MNHNY; CDR2 reads SVGAGI (reference sequence). V shed 3 bases and J shed 0 bases, with 15 bases lying between them. CDR3 nucleotides: TGTGCCAGCAGTTATCGCGGGGGCAGAACCTCTGGGGCCAACGTCCTGACTTTC. Translation gives CASSYRGGRTSGANVLTF.

Concerning this clonotype itself: This sequence may be a read error, since a much larger clone differs from it by one base. The chain uses TRBV4-3 and TRBJ2-2; TRBD1 or TRBD2 may be the D gene (5 bases each). V gave up 4 bases and J gave up 3 bases, with 12 bases separating them. The V gene's germline CDR1 is LGHNA and CDR2 YSLEER. CDR3 size: 15 residues. The CDR3 region is CASSPRGEYTGELFF. In DNA form, the CDR3 reads TGCGCCAGCAGCCCTAGGGGAGAGTACACCGGGGAGCTGTTTTTT.

This clonotype was counted ten times or more. The CDR3 here is CASILAVGSYNEQFF. DNA for the CDR3: TGTGCCAGCATTTTAGCGGTAGGCTCCTACAATGAGCAGTTCTTC. The V call is TRBV6-1, the J call TRBJ2-1, with D perhaps TRBD2 (6 bases). Per the germline V gene, CDR1 is MNHNS and CDR2 is SASEGT. The CDR3 has 15 residues. Trimming took off 7 bases at V and 0 bases at J, with 13 bases between the two ends.

The V gene is TRBV7-9, the J gene TRBJ1-1; tentative D call: TRBD1 (6 bases). The V end was cut by 5 bases, the J end by 0 bases, with 13 bases between. CDR1 is SEHNR, CDR2 FQNEAQ, per germline (reference sequence). The CDR3 spans 15 residues. The CDR3 DNA reads as TGTGCCAGCAGCCGAGGAGGGGACATGAACACTGAAGCTTTCTTT. It yields the protein CASSRGGDMNTEAFF. Full variable domain (remainder filled in from reference TRBV7-9 and TRBJ1-1): DTGVSQNPRHKITKRGQNVTFRCDPISEHNRLYWYRQTLGQGPEFLTYFQNEAQLEKSRLLSDRFSAERPKGSFSTLEIQRTEQGDSAMYLCASSRGGDMNTEAFFGQGTRLTVV.

With respect to this clonotype: This clone may be a read error of a much larger clone one base away. The chain combines TRBV5-4 with TRBJ1-4; D ambiguous. Germline CDR1 and CDR2: SGHNT and YYREEE (reference sequence). CDR3 size: 14 residues. In DNA, the CDR3 is TGTGTCAGCAGCTTGGGAACTAAGGGTGAAAAACTGTTTTTT. It is translated as CVSSLGTKGEKLFF.

This clonotype occurred once. This may arise from a read error, as a much more abundant clone is one base away. V usage is TRBV29-1 and J usage is TRBJ2-2; D may be TRBD1 (5 bases). Germline CDR1 reads SQVTM; CDR2 reads ANQGSEA. The CDR3 covers 14 residues. Written as DNA, the CDR3 is TGCAACGTTCAGGGTCTCGCGAACACCGGGGAGCTGTTTTTT. Translation gives CNVQGLANTGELFF.

V is TRBV7-2 and J is TRBJ1-1; unclear D gene. From germline, CDR1 is SGHTA and CDR2 FQGNSA. This CDR3 is 14 amino acids long. The V end lost 2 bases, the J end lost 1 base, and 8 bases lay between the germline ends. The CDR3 nucleotides are TGTGCCAGCAGCTTATCAGAACAGAACACTGAAGCTTTCTTT. Translating it yields CASSLSEQNTEAFF.

Concerning this clonotype itself: A much larger clone is a single base away; this may be a read error. The chain uses TRBV29-1 and TRBJ1-2; D gene unclear. In germline, CDR1 is SQVTM, CDR2 ANQGSEA. CDR3 size: 13 residues. The CDR3 DNA is TGCAGCGTTGGGGGTACCGGGATTGGTGGCTACGCCTTC. It specifies CSVGGTGIGGYAF.

As regards this clonotype: Being one base from a much bigger clone, this may be a read error. The V gene is TRBV6-1, the J gene TRBJ1-5, with D tentatively TRBD1 (6 bases). The germline CDR1 and CDR2 sequences are MNHNS and SASEGT. The CDR3 is 17 residues long. With 5 bases removed from V and 1 base from J, the gap between germline ends came to 18 bases. The CDR3 nucleotides are TGTGCCAGCAGTCAGCATGGGGGCGCGATGAGCAATCAGCCCCAGCATTTT. Translation gives CASSQHGGAMSNQPQHF.

Comments on this clonotype: The CDR3 does not close with the conserved phenylalanine or tryptophan, likely indicating a read error. The chain carries TRBV29-1 and TRBJ2-7, with 10 positions matching TRBD1. Germline V gene sequence: CDR1 SQVTM, CDR2 ANQGSEA. The trim removed 1 base at V and 7 bases at J, leaving 7 bases unmatched. CDR3 length: 14 amino acids. CDR3 nucleotide sequence: TGCAGCGTTGAAGTCGACAGGGGGCACTATGAGCAGTACTTA. The encoded protein is CSVEVDRGHYEQYL.

This clonotype was observed a handful of times. The DNA for the CDR3 is TGCGCCAGCAGCTTGGGGGGTAGGTCTGAAGAGACCCAGTACTTC. Translating gives CASSLGGRSEETQYF. The chain uses TRBV5-1 and TRBJ2-5; unclear D gene. This CDR3 has 15 residues. V was cut by 0 bases and J by 3 bases, with 12 bases left in between. Germline V gene sequence: CDR1 SGHRS, CDR2 YFSETQ.

A word on this clonotype: A much larger clone is a single base away; this may be a read error. The chain couples TRBV4-2 to TRBJ1-3; a possible D gene is TRBD1 (5 bases). Germline V gives CDR1 LGHNA, CDR2 YNFKEQ. This CDR3 spans 16 amino acids. CDR3 coding DNA: TGTGCCAGCGGCCAAGGACCAGGGAGCTCTGGAAACACCATATATTTT. Encoded protein: CASGQGPGSSGNTIYF.

The chain employs TRBV5-1 and TRBJ1-2; TRBD1 matches at 9 bases. Germline V gene lookup returns CDR1 SGHRS and CDR2 YFSETQ. The CDR3 runs to 15 residues. V was clipped by 5 bases and J by 7 bases; unmatched bases: 12. The CDR3 DNA follows: TGCGCCAGCAGGCTGGACAGGGGAGCCCGGCCTGGCTACACCTTC. Translating gives CASRLDRGARPGYTF.

A remark on this clonotype: An end of the junction does not agree with germline; a read error may underlie this. V usage is TRBV4-2 and J usage is TRBJ1-2; a possible D gene is TRBD1 (5 bases). Germline-derived CDR1 and CDR2 are LGHNA and YNFKEQ. The CDR3 has 14 residues. CDR3 in DNA: TGCGCCAGCGGCCCGGGACTGGGGGATGATGGCTACACCTTC. As protein: CASGPGLGDDGYTF.

This clonotype has only a few counts. This chain links TRBV14 with TRBJ1-2; D ambiguous. The CDR3 extends over 13 amino acids. V was shortened by 0 bases and J by 4 bases, with 6 bases between the two germline ends. The V gene's germline CDR1 is SGHDN and CDR2 FVKESK. This chain's CDR3 is CASSQDSSYGYTF. CDR3 nucleotides: TGTGCCAGCAGCCAAGATAGCAGCTATGGCTACACCTTC.

This clonotype was seen at least ten times. J is TRBJ1-5 and V is TRBV7-8; 8 bases map to TRBD1. The CDR3 length is 15 residues. With V trimmed by 4 bases and J by 1 base, 3 bases remained unmatched. Germline V gene data show CDR1 as SGHVS and CDR2 as FQNEAQ. This CDR3 reads CASSSGQGSNQPQHF. The CDR3, as DNA: TGTGCCAGCAGCTCAGGACAGGGAAGCAATCAGCCCCAGCATTTT.

Note on this clonotype: One base away lies a much larger clone, so this may be a sequencing read error. The genes are TRBV10-3 and TRBJ2-1; D ambiguous. Germline-derived CDR1 and CDR2 are ENHRY and SYGVKD. The CDR3 loop spans 14 amino acids. Trimming took 4 bases from V and 4 from J, leaving 11 bases between them. CDR3 region: CAISVDRTYNEQFF. CDR3 DNA: TGTGCCATCAGTGTCGATAGAACGTACAATGAGCAGTTCTTC.

With respect to this clonotype: A much larger clone differs by one base, so this may be a read error. This rearrangement joins TRBV10-3 to TRBJ2-1, with D perhaps TRBD2 (5 bases). The V end lost 1 base, the J end lost 5 bases, and 9 bases lay between the germline ends. CDR3 size: 14 residues. Per germline, CDR1 ENHRY and CDR2 SYGVKD. The CDR3 DNA follows: TGTGCCATCAGTGAGTTCTGTAGCGACAATGAGCAGTTCTTC. Its protein product is CAISEFCSDNEQFF.